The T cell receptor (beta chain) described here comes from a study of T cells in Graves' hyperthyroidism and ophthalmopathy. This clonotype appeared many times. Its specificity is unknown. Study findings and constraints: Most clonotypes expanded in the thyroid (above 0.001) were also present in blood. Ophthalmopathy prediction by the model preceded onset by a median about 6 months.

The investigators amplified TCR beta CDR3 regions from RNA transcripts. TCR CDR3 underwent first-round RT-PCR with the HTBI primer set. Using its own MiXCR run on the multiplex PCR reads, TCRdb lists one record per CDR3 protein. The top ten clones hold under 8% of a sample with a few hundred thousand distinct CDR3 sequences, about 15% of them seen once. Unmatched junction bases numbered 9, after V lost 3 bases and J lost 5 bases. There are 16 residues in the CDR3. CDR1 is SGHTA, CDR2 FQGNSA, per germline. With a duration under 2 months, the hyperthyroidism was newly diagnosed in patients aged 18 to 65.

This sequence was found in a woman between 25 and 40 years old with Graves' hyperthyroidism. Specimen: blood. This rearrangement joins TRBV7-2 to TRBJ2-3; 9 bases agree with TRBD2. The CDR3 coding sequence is TGTGCCAGCAGCTTCCTCAGTAGCGGGAGAGGAGATACGCAGTATTTT. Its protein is CASSFLSSGRGDTQYF.